This T cell receptor beta chain was sequenced during a study of monozygotic twins with inflammatory bowel disease (dated by TCRdb to between 2018 and 2021). As for the study more broadly: A total of some 30 monozygotic twin pairs were included in the full study, comprising nine German pairs (four IBD-concordant, five IBD-discordant) and 19 IBD-discordant Danish pairs. Disease-associated traits were sought mainly through comparisons between IBD patients and their genetically identical healthy co-twins within discordant pairs. Each individual had, on average, about 151 000 unique TCRalpha sequences and 181 000 unique TCRbeta sequences available for analysis.

From each donor, an approximately 2.5 ml peripheral blood sample was collected into PAXgene tubes and stored at -80 degrees C. Total RNA was isolated from whole blood with the PAXgene blood miRNA kit on an automated QIAcube, without T cell sorting. Deep TCRalpha and TCRbeta repertoire profiling with unique molecular barcoding was performed on peripheral blood of monozygotic twin pairs concordant or discordant for inflammatory bowel disease. Smoking habits were recorded for all twin pairs, and individuals were classified as current, former or never smokers. The germline V gene specifies SGHDN as CDR1 and FVKESK as CDR2. The CDR3 numbers 14 residues from cysteine through phenylalanine. The coding DNA is unavailable. What the research found in general, with its limitations: Repertoire similarity did not differ between concordant and discordant twins, which could be due to limited statistical power. Compared with healthy twins, IBD patients shared fewer clonotypes with other individuals, and the difference was most pronounced in patients with signs of disease activity. The analysis was unable to tell different T cell subtypes apart. The results gave no support for a single strong signal or clonotype linked to IBD. Because patients received different immunosuppressive treatments, the repertoires may have picked up extra background noise and variability between individuals. Measured by the inverse Simpson index, TCRbeta repertoire diversity was lower in IBD patients than in their healthy co-twins.

With regard to this clonotype: The antigen this receptor binds is unknown.

Library preparation employed 5' RACE. For each TCR library, about 4,000 ng of total RNA was used. For each sample, cDNA synthesis with SMARTScribe reverse transcriptase was split into eight separate reactions. During cDNA synthesis, template switching introduced unique molecular identifiers that contained a 6-nucleotide sample barcode. TCRalpha and TCRbeta cDNA was amplified in two nested PCRs of 16 and 9 cycles, and bead purification was carried out after each PCR. Before amplification, cDNA was treated with uracil DNA-glycosylase and purified using the QIAquick PCR purification kit. In the second PCR, Illumina TruSeq-compatible adapters and sample-specific barcodes were added. TapeStation and Qubit were used to check library quality and concentration, and 4.5 to 6 ng of each library was pooled. Sequencing of pooled libraries was carried out on an Illumina HiSeq2500 single-index Rapid Run using 2 x 100 bp reads and custom sequencing primers. The published analysis was carried out like this. MiGEC version 1.2.6 was used for UMI-based consensus assembly to correct PCR and sequencing errors. MiXCR version 2.1.1 handled V(D)J alignment, clonotype assembly and CDR3 extraction. Gene usage, clonotype sharing and MAIT/NKT TCR abundance were normalised by analysing the top 1000, 10 000 and 20 000 clonotypes per sample. After downsampling to 27 000 UMIs, diversity was calculated as the inverse Simpson index using the vegan R package. Paired Mann-Whitney U tests were applied to discordant twin pairs, and Benjamini-Hochberg correction was used for multiple testing. After the reads were reprocessed by TCRdb, one entry was made per CDR3 protein sequence, with no DNA. The V and J calls come from TCRdb's annotation, not from the publication. For this sample, the table gives about 330,000 distinct CDR3 sequences. The top ten constitute 2% to 2.5% of the sample.

This receptor chain uses TRBV14 and TRBJ2-1; no DNA is available, so the TRBD2 call from TCRdb remains unchecked. The sequencing sample was made of blood. This TCR came from a human donor with ulcerative colitis or Crohn's disease, or a healthy co-twin of an affected twin (not recorded which). CDR3 reads: CASNEAGGFREQFF.